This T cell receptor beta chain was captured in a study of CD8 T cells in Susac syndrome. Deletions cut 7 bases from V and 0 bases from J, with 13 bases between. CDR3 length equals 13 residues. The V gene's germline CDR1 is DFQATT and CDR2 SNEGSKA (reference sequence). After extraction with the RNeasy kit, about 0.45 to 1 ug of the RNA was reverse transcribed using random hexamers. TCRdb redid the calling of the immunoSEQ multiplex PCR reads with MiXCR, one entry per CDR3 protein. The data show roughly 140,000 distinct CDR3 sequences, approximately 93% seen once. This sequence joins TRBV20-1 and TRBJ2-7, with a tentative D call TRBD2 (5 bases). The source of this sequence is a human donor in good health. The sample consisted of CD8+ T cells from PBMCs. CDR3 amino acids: CSGHGVTSYEQYF. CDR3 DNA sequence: TGCAGTGGACACGGGGTAACCTCCTACGAGCAGTACTTC.